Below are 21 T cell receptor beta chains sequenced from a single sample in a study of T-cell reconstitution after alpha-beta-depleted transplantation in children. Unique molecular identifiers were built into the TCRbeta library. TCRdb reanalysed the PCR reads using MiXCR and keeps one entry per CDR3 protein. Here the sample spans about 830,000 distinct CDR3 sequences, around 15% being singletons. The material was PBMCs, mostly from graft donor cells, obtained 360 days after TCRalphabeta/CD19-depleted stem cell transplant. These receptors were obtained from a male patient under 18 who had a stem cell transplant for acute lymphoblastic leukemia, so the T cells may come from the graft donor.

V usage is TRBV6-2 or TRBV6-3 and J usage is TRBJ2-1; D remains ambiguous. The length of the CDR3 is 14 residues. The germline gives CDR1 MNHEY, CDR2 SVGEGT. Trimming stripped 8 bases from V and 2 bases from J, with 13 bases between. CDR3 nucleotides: TGTGCCAGCCTACAGCCTCCGGCCTACAATGAGCAGTTCTTC. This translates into CASLQPPAYNEQFF.

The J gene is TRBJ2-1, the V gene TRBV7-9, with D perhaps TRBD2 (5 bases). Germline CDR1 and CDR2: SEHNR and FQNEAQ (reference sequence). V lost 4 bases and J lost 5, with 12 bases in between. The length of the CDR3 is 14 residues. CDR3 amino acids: CASSSGYPDNEQFF. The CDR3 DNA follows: TGTGCCAGCAGCTCGGGATACCCGGACAATGAGCAGTTCTTC.

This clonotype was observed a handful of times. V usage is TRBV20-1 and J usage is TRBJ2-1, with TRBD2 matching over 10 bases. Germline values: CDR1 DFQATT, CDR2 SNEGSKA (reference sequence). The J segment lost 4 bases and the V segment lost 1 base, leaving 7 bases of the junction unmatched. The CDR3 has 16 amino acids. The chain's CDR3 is CSARGELAGRYNEQFF. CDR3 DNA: TGCAGTGCTAGAGGGGAACTAGCGGGAAGATACAATGAGCAGTTCTTC.

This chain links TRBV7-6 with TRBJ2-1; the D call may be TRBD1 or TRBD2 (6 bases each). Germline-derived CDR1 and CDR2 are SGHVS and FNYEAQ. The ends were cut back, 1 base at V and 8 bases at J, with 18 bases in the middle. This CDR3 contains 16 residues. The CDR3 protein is CASSLEGGIAQYEQFF. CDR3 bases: TGTGCCAGCAGCTTAGAAGGGGGGATAGCCCAGTATGAGCAGTTCTTC.

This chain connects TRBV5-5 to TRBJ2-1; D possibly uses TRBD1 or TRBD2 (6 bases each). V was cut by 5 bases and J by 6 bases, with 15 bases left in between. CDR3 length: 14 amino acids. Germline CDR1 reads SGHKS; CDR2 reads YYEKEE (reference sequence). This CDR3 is CASSGGLGSNEQFF. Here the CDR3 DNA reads TGTGCCAGCAGTGGGGGGCTAGGGAGCAATGAGCAGTTCTTC.

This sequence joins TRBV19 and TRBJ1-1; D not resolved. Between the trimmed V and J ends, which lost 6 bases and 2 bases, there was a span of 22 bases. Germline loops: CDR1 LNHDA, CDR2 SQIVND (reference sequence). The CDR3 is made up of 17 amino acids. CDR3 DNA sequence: TGTGCCAGTAGCTTCCGGACTCTCATTTGGGCAAACACTGAAGCTTTCTTT. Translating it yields CASSFRTLIWANTEAFF.

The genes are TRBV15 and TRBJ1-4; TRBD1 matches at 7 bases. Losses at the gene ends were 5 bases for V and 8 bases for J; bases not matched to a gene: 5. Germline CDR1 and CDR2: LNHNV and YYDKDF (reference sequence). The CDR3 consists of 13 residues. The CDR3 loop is CATSLEDREKLFF. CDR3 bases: TGTGCCACCAGCTTAGAGGACAGGGAAAAACTGTTTTTT.

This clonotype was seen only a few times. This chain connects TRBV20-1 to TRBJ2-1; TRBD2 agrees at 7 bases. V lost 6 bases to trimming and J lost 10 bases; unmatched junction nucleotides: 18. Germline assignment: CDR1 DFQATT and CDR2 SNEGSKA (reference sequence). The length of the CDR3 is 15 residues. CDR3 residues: CSAPARGSLGQEQFF. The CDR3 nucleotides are TGCAGTGCCCCCGCCCGCGGGAGCCTAGGGCAGGAGCAGTTCTTC.

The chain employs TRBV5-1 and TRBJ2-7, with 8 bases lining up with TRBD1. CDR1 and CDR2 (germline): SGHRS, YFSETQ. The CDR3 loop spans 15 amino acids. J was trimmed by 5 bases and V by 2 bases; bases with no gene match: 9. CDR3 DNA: TGCGCCAGCAGCTTCAAGGACAGGGTGTTAAACGAGCAGTACTTC. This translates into CASSFKDRVLNEQYF.

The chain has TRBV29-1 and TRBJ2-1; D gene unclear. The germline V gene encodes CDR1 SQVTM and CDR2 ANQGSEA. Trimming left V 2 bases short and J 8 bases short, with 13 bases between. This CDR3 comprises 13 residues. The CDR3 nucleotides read TGCAGCGTTGAACGTAGGCTATCGGATGAGCAGTTCTTC. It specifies CSVERRLSDEQFF.

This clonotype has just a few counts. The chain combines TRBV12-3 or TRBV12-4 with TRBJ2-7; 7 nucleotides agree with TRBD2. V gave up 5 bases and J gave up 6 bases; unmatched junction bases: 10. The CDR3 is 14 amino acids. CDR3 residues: CASSPRTSLGEQYF. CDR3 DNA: TGTGCCAGCAGTCCCAGGACTAGTCTCGGCGAGCAGTACTTC.

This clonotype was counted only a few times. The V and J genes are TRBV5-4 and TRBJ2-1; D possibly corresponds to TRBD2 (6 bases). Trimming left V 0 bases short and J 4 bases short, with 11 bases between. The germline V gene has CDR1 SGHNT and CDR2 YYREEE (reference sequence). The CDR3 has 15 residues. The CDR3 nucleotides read TGTGCCAGCAGCTTGGACGGGAGCCCTTACAATGAGCAGTTCTTC. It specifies CASSLDGSPYNEQFF.

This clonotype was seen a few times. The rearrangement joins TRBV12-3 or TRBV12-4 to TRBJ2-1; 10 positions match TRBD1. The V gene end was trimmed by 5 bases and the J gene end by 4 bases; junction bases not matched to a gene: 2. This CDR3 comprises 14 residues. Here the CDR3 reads CASSRDRGYNEQFF. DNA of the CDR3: TGTGCCAGCAGTCGGGACAGGGGTTACAATGAGCAGTTCTTC.

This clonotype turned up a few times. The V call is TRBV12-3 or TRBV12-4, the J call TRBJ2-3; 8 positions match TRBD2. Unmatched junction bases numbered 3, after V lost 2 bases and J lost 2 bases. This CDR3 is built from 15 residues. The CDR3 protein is CASSLTSGLTDTQYF. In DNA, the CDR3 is TGTGCCAGCAGTTTAACTAGCGGCCTCACAGATACGCAGTATTTT.

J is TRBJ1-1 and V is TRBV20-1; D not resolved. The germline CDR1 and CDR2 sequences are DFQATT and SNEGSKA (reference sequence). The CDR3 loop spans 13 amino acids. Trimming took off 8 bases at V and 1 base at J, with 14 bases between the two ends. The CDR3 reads CSTPPRWNTEAFF. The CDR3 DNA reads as TGCAGTACTCCCCCCCGCTGGAACACTGAAGCTTTCTTT.

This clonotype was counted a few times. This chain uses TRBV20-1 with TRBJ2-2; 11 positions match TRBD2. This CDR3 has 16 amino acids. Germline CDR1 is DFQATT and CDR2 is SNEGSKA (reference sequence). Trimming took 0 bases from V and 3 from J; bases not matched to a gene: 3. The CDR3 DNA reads TGCAGTGCTAGAGATCGGGGACTAGCGGACACCGGGGAGCTGTTTTTT. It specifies CSARDRGLADTGELFF.

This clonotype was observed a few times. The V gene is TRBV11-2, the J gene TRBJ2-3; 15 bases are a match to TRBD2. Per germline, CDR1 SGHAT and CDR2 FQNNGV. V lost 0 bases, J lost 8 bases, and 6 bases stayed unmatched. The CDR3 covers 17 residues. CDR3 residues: CASSLDARTSGRGTQYF. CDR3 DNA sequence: TGTGCCAGCAGCTTAGATGCTAGGACTAGCGGGAGGGGTACGCAGTATTTT.

The CDR3 protein is CASSVEGSVVSYEQYF. The DNA for the CDR3 is TGTGCCAGCAGCGTAGAAGGCAGTGTGGTATCCTACGAGCAGTACTTC. The chain couples TRBV9 to TRBJ2-7; D remains unclear. Trimming took 0 bases from V and 1 from J, leaving 14 bases between them. Germline V gives CDR1 SGDLS, CDR2 YYNGEE. The length of the CDR3 is 16 residues. Drawing the rest from reference TRBV9 and TRBJ2-7, the complete variable domain is DSGVTQTPKHLITATGQRVTLRCSPRSGDLSVYWYQQSLDQGLQFLIQYYNGEERAKGNILERFSAQQFPDLHSELNLSSLELGDSALYFCASSVEGSVVSYEQYFGPGTRLTVT.

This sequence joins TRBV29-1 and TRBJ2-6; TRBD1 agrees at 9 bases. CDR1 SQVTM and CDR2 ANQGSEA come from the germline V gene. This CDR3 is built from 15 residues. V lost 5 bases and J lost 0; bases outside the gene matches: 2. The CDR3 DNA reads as TGCAGCGTTTCGACAGGGGGCTCTGGGGCCAACGTCCTGACTTTC. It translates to CSVSTGGSGANVLTF.

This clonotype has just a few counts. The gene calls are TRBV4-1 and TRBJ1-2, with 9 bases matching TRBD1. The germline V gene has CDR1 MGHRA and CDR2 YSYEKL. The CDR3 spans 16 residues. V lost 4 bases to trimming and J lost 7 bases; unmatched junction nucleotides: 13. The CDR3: CASSLYRRDRVVGYTF. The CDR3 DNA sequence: TGCGCCAGCAGCCTCTACAGGCGGGACAGGGTTGTTGGCTACACCTTC.

The CDR3 region has the DNA TGCGCCAGCAGCCGTGGCAGGGGTATGAGTCTGACAGATACGCAGTATTTT. Translation gives CASSRGRGMSLTDTQYF. The chain has TRBV4-1 and TRBJ2-3, with D possibly being TRBD1 (6 bases). The V end was cut by 4 bases, the J end by 3 bases, with 20 bases between. The CDR3 loop spans 17 amino acids. Germline CDR1 reads MGHRA; CDR2 reads YSYEKL.